The subject of this entry is one TCR gamma chain. The antigen is not known. RNA was extracted from the cells and then reverse transcribed. Pooled V-gene forward primers with one constant-region reverse primer generated the CDR3 amplicons by multiplex PCR. TCRdb re-analyzed the multiplex PCR reads via CATT. The sample holds 25,000 to 35,000 gamma-chain clones, about a fifth seen once. This sample stems from a study of Vδ1+ human thymocytes. The V and J ends lost 6 bases and 3 bases, in that order; junction bases with no gene match: 8. The CDR3 loop spans 13 amino acids. The germline V gene encodes CDR1 VTNTFY and CDR2 YDVSTARD (reference sequence). Study-wide points: In the thymus, TRG and TRD repertoires looked highly polyclonal with Gaussian CDR3 lengths.

The V call is TRGV3, the J call TRGJ1 or TRGJ2. Sequencing used Vdelta1+ gamma-delta thymocytes from the thymus. Documented subset: FACS-sorted CD3+ TCRalphabeta- TCRVdelta1+ TCRVdelta2- thymocytes. This TCR came from a boy in the first two years of life who had congenital heart surgery. CDR3 in amino acids: CATWPGVYYKKLF. The CDR3 DNA sequence: TGTGCCACCTGGCCCGGGGTTTATTATAAGAAACTCTTT.